These 12 T cell receptor beta chains were all obtained from the same sample, sequenced in a study of blood T cell repertoires in COVID-19. Repertoires were generated with immunoSEQ multiplex PCR, while TCRdb's copy carries only in-frame clones and drops some. The data hold over 200,000 clones, with around 85% observed a single time. The sample was peripheral blood. Receptor source: a human donor in a cohort sampled during active COVID-19.

The V call is TRBV9, the J call TRBJ1-4; D may be TRBD1 (5 bases). CDR1 SGDLS and CDR2 YYNGEE come from the germline V gene. The V and J ends lost 0 bases and 3 bases respectively, with 9 bases between them. CDR3 size: 15 residues. The CDR3 spells CASSVVSGPNEKLFF. In DNA, the CDR3 is TGTGCCAGCAGCGTAGTGTCAGGGCCTAATGAAAAACTGTTTTTT. The full variable domain, its missing parts supplied by reference TRBV9 and TRBJ1-4, is DSGVTQTPKHLITATGQRVTLRCSPRSGDLSVYWYQQSLDQGLQFLIQYYNGEERAKGNILERFSAQQFPDLHSELNLSSLELGDSALYFCASSVVSGPNEKLFFGSGTQLSVL.

This chain links TRBV30 with TRBJ1-5, with 10 bases aligning to TRBD1. Germline loops: CDR1 GTSNPN, CDR2 SVGIG (reference sequence). The CDR3 covers 16 residues. After removal of 1 base from V and 7 bases from J, the junction contained 10 bases not matched to a gene. The CDR3 DNA reads TGTGCCTGGAGTGCCTACGGGACAGGGGTGGTGCAGCCCCAGCATTTT. This gives the protein CAWSAYGTGVVQPQHF.

This clone was detected once. The J gene is TRBJ2-1, the V gene TRBV18; TRBD2 agrees at 7 bases. The CDR3 extends over 13 amino acids. Trimming cost V 6 bases and J 2 bases; bases outside gene matches: 1. From germline, CDR1 is KGHSH and CDR2 LQKENI. CDR3 region: CASSGTTYNEQFF. The CDR3 DNA reads TGTGCCAGCTCCGGGACTACCTACAATGAGCAGTTCTTC.

This sequence joins TRBV3-1 (or the pseudogene TRBV3-2) and TRBJ1-3; TRBD1 matches 8 bases. CDR1 is LGHDT, CDR2 YNNKEL, per germline (reference sequence). With V trimmed by 0 bases and J by 4 bases, 11 bases remained unmatched. This CDR3 has 18 amino acids. CDR3 coding DNA: TGTGCCAGCAGCCAAGACCTAAACGCGACAGGGGAAGGAAACACCATATATTTT. Residues: CASSQDLNATGEGNTIYF.

The gene calls are TRBV28 and TRBJ2-1, with D maybe TRBD1 (6 bases). V lost 4 bases and J lost 2, with 18 bases in between. Per germline, CDR1 MDHEN and CDR2 SYDVKM. This CDR3 has 17 amino acids. The CDR3 DNA reads TGTGCCAGCAGTTCACTCAAGACAGGTACCCCCTACAATGAGCAGTTCTTC. Protein product: CASSSLKTGTPYNEQFF.

The J gene is TRBJ1-5, the V gene TRBV28, with 8 bases matching TRBD1. Germline values: CDR1 MDHEN, CDR2 SYDVKM. The CDR3 covers 15 residues. J was trimmed by 4 bases and V by 5 bases; bases with no gene match: 7. The CDR3 spells CASSPSGTGNQPQHF. The DNA for the CDR3 is TGTGCCAGCAGTCCCTCCGGGACAGGTAATCAGCCCCAGCATTTT.

This clone has just a few counts. The chain joins TRBV5-8 to TRBJ1-1; D is ambiguous. The CDR3 is 16 residues long. Germline lookup yields CDR1 SGHTS and CDR2 YDEGEE. V was shortened by 4 bases and J by 0 bases, with 16 bases between the two germline ends. The CDR3 loop reads CASSTGSIYMNTEAFF. CDR3 DNA sequence: TGTGCCAGCAGCACGGGGTCGATCTACATGAACACTGAAGCTTTCTTT.

V and J are TRBV6-6 and TRBJ2-7; TRBD2 matches 8 bases. CDR1 MNHNY and CDR2 SVGAGI come from the germline V gene (reference sequence). This CDR3 is built from 15 residues. V lost 3 bases and J lost 7; bases outside the gene matches: 11. CDR3 sequence: CASSYNGGDMREQYF. The DNA for the CDR3 is TGTGCCAGCAGTTATAACGGGGGGGATATGAGGGAGCAGTACTTC.

The chain joins TRBV7-2 to TRBJ2-3, with TRBD2 matching 9 bases. This CDR3 has 16 residues. Germline assignment: CDR1 SGHTA and CDR2 FQGNSA. The V and J ends lost 3 bases and 5 bases, in that order; junction bases with no gene match: 9. This CDR3 reads CASSFKAGGNRDTQYF. In DNA, the CDR3 is TGTGCCAGCAGCTTCAAGGCGGGAGGGAATAGAGATACGCAGTATTTT.

This CDR3 is CASSLVGLAVPEQYF. The CDR3 region has the DNA TGTGCCAGCAGCTTAGTTGGTCTAGCTGTGCCCGAGCAGTACTTC. The V gene is TRBV7-2, the J gene TRBJ2-7, with D maybe TRBD2 (5 bases). Germline V gives CDR1 SGHTA, CDR2 FQGNSA. The CDR3 has 15 residues. Trimming stripped 1 base from V and 6 bases from J, with 16 bases between.

V usage is TRBV4-2 and J usage is TRBJ1-4, with D possibly being TRBD1 (6 bases). Trimming cost V 1 base and J 4 bases, with 13 bases left between them. CDR1 is LGHNA and CDR2 is YNFKEQ in the germline V gene. The CDR3 extends over 16 amino acids. The CDR3 coding sequence is TGTGCCAGCAGCCAAGTCGGGGGGCCTGATAATGAAAAACTGTTTTTT. Translated: CASSQVGGPDNEKLFF.

The chain recombines TRBV7-9 with TRBJ1-2; 9 bases map to TRBD1. CDR1 is SEHNR and CDR2 is FQNEAQ in the germline V gene (reference sequence). The CDR3 spans 11 residues. V trimming: 1 base; J trimming: 12 bases; junction bases outside the gene matches: 0. The CDR3 DNA is TGTGCCAGCAGCTTAGGGGACAGGGACACCTTC. Protein product: CASSLGDRDTF.